The entry below describes one T cell receptor (beta chain). This clone appeared a few times. The target of this receptor is not known. This receptor came from a mouse, so its gene names and germline sequences are mouse ones too. The CDR3 end is not reached by the read, which stops 4 residues before it; the germline J gene fills it in. The germline V gene (reference sequence) gives CDR1 as NSQYPW and CDR2 as LRSPGD. V trim: 5 bases; J trim: 3 bases; unmatched bases: 4. The CDR3 starts with the cysteine, ends with the phenylalanine, and has 15 residues. Part of the CDR3 DNA is given, 33 bases translated from base 1. To prepare the library, the immunoSEQ multiplex PCR assay was applied. RNA was extracted from all samples and reverse transcribed into cDNA as template for TCR sequencing. SuperScript III was used to make first-strand cDNA, primed with a 2:1 mix of oligo-dT and random hexamers. A synthetic immune receptor repertoire was used to gauge amplification bias, and whatever bias remained was removed computationally. Sequencing of the libraries was done on Illumina HiSeq using 60 bp reads that spanned the CDR3 and were read from J toward V. From the authors' description of their analysis: Raw reads were preprocessed to remove errors, and CDR3 was defined according to IMGT conventions as the region from the conserved cysteine to phenylalanine. Clonality was computed by normalizing Shannon entropy by log2 of the number of productive unique TCRs and subtracting the result from 1. Scalp TCRbeta sequences were cross-referenced with sorted blood CD4 and CD8 repertoires so that the CD4 or CD8 identity of scalp clones could be inferred. TCRdb re-hosts the immuneACCESS table, in-frame sequences only. Its copies lack some clones; in the studies checked, an unresolved V gene accounts for under half of them, and the cause for the rest is not known. V and J calls and clone size are given by that table; D and trimming were obtained from the DNA. This sample has some 110,000 clones, none of them a singleton. Around 20% of the sample goes to the ten largest clones.

This sample was taken from a study of CD8+ T cells in alopecia areata (dated by TCRdb to the late 2010s). Background on the whole study: Skin from C3H/HeJ donors aged about 6-12 months with spontaneous alopecia was grafted onto female C3H/HeJ recipients aged roughly 6-10 weeks. RNA came from the PAXgene miRNA kit for fixed scalp, the miRNeasy kit for PBMCs, and the RNeasy kit for mouse skin. Scalp clonality was compared among normal scalp (n=4), patchy alopecia areata scalp (n=8), and alopecia totalis/universalis scalp (n=8). Scalp tissue and sorted CD4+ and CD8+ peripheral blood T cells from patchy and totalis/universalis alopecia areata patients and from healthy controls were covered by human TCRbeta sequencing. TCRbeta CDR3 regions were amplified by immunoSEQ multiplex PCR with 35 Vbeta forward and 13 Jbeta reverse primers. High-throughput TCRbeta sequencing was used to examine T cell clonal expansion in alopecia areata in both the C3H/HeJ mouse model and human patients. Study-level results and caveats: Higher clonality and more expanded CD8+ clones were observed in lesional scalp than in normal scalp, particularly in alopecia totalis/universalis, a finding suggestive of antigenic drive. Shared TCR sequences between patients were less evident than in mice, which may be partly attributable to HLA diversity in the patient population. Resident alphabeta T cells in normal human skin are also sequenced, complicating scalp TCR repertoire analysis, unlike mouse skin dominated by gammadelta T cells.

The sequence came from a C3H/HeJ mouse with alopecia areata. The MHC haplotype of this strain is H2-k. The receptor chain draws on TRBV1 and TRBJ1-1, with TRBD1 identical over 12 junction bases. Source material: lesional skin. Incomplete CDR3 DNA: TGCACCTGCAGTACGGGACAGGGGGCGGACACA. This codes for CTCSTGQGADT. In full, the CDR3 reads CTCSTGQGADTEVFF. Outside the CDR3, residues come from the reference TRBV1 and TRBJ1-1 proteins, so the full variable domain is: VTLLEQNPRWRLVPRGQAVNLRCILKNSQYPWMSWYQQDLQKQLQWLFTLRSPGDKEVKSLPGADYLATRVTDTELRLQVANMSQGRTLYCTCSTGQGADTEVFFGKGTRLTVV.